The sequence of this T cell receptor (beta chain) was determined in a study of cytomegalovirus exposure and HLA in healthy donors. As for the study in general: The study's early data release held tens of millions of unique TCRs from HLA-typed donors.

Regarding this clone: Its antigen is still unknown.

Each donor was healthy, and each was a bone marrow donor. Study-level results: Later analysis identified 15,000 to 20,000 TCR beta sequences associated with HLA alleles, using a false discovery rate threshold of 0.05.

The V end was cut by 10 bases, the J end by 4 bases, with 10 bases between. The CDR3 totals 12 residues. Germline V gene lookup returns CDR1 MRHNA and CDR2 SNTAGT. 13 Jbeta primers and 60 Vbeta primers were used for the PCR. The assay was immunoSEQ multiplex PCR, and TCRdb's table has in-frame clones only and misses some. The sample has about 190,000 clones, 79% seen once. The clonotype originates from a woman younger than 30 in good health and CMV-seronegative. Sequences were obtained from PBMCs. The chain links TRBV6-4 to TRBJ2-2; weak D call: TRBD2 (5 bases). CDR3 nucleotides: TGTGCCACCCCGCGGGTCACCGGGGAGCTGTTTTTT. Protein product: CATPRVTGELFF.